The 21 T cell receptor beta chains below were found in one sample sequenced in a study of blood T cell repertoires in COVID-19. Generated by immunoSEQ multiplex PCR, the TCRdb table keeps only in-frame clones and is missing some. This sample has more than 60,000 clones, with around 80% found just once. The sequencing sample was made of peripheral blood. Receptors were obtained from a man aged 60 to 75 with active or convalescent COVID-19.

The chain links TRBV9 to TRBJ1-4; 11 nucleotides agree with TRBD1. The V segment lost 1 base and the J segment 7 bases; nucleotides outside the gene matches: 9. This CDR3 spans 17 amino acids. Germline-derived CDR1 and CDR2 are SGDLS and YYNGEE. Here the CDR3 DNA reads TGTGCCAGCAGCGTAACCCCCGCCGGGACAGGGGGTGAAAAACTGTTTTTT. It translates to CASSVTPAGTGGEKLFF. The full variable domain, with the rest looked up from reference TRBV9 and TRBJ1-4, is DSGVTQTPKHLITATGQRVTLRCSPRSGDLSVYWYQQSLDQGLQFLIQYYNGEERAKGNILERFSAQQFPDLHSELNLSSLELGDSALYFCASSVTPAGTGGEKLFFGSGTQLSVL.

Points on this clone: Other DNA sequences in the sample encode the same CDR3. The V gene is TRBV5-1, the J gene TRBJ1-1; possible D gene TRBD1, 5 bases. The germline V gene has CDR1 SGHRS and CDR2 YFSETQ. V lost 4 bases, J lost 1 base, and 11 bases lay in between. The length of the CDR3 is 14 residues. CDR3 residues: CASSRGQGNTEAFF. The CDR3 DNA reads TGCGCCAGCAGCCGCGGACAAGGGAACACTGAAGCTTTCTTT.

The rearrangement links TRBV2 to TRBJ1-1; 7 bases are shared with TRBD1. The CDR3 spans 14 residues. With 4 bases clipped from V and 0 bases from J, the junction kept 2 bases outside the gene matches. Germline CDR1 is SNHLY and CDR2 is FYNNEI. DNA for the CDR3: TGTGCCAGCAGTGCACAGGGGTTGAACACTGAAGCTTTCTTT. Amino acids: CASSAQGLNTEAFF.

The V call is TRBV5-4, the J call TRBJ1-6, with D hard to call. Trimming took off 4 bases at V and 7 bases at J, with 12 bases between the two ends. The CDR3 consists of 14 residues. Germline CDR1 is SGHNT and CDR2 is YYREEE (reference sequence). The CDR3 reads CASSEARENSPLHF. In DNA, the CDR3 is TGTGCCAGCAGCGAGGCACGGGAAAATTCACCCCTCCACTTT.

The chain joins TRBV27 to TRBJ1-4, with D possibly matching TRBD1 (5 bases). Per the germline V gene, CDR1 is MNHEY and CDR2 is SMNVEV (reference sequence). CDR3 length: 13 amino acids. V was clipped by 10 bases and J by 2 bases, with 11 bases between them. The CDR3 DNA sequence: TGTGCCACCCAGGGAGGGACTAATGAAAAACTGTTTTTT. Amino acid sequence: CATQGGTNEKLFF.

The chain recombines TRBV3-1 (or the pseudogene TRBV3-2) with TRBJ2-5, with 9 bases lining up with TRBD2. Germline-derived CDR1 and CDR2 are LGHDT and YNNKEL (reference sequence). Trimming at V came to 4 bases and at J to 5 bases, leaving 11 bases not matched to a gene. This CDR3 contains 16 residues. The CDR3 DNA is TGTGCCAGCAGCCTTCGGGCGGGGGGGCCTTGGGAGACCCAGTACTTC. Residues: CASSLRAGGPWETQYF.

The chain carries TRBV7-9 and TRBJ1-2, with a weak D call TRBD1 (6 bases). The CDR3 has 16 residues. The V and J ends lost 5 bases and 1 base respectively, with 17 bases between them. Germline CDR1 SEHNR, CDR2 FQNEAQ (reference sequence). The CDR3 region is CASSPSGQVNNYGYTF. The DNA of the CDR3 is TGTGCCAGCAGCCCCTCGGGACAAGTCAATAACTATGGCTACACCTTC.

This clone was counted a single time. This chain links TRBV6-2 or TRBV6-3 with TRBJ2-1, with TRBD2 as a possible D gene (7 bases). The CDR3 has 18 amino acids. The germline CDR1 and CDR2 sequences are MNHEY and SVGEGT. The ends were cut back, 4 bases at V and 0 bases at J, with 19 bases in the middle. Written as DNA, the CDR3 is TGTGCCAGCAGTTTCCCTGGCGGGGGCTCAAGCTCCTACAATGAGCAGTTCTTC. Amino acids: CASSFPGGGSSSYNEQFF.

As concerns this clone: At one end the junction does not follow the germline gene, possibly because of a read error. The chain carries TRBV7-7 and TRBJ2-6; TRBD1 aligns across 8 bases. The CDR3 length is 17 residues. Germline lookup yields CDR1 SSHAT and CDR2 FNYEAQ (reference sequence). The DNA for the CDR3 is TGTGCTAGCAGCTCTGGGACAGGAGTAGTCGGGGCCAACGTCCTGACTTTC. Translation gives CASSSGTGVVGANVLTF.

The J gene is TRBJ2-5, the V gene TRBV6-5, with D perhaps TRBD2 (5 bases). This CDR3 spans 15 amino acids. Trimming removed 8 bases at V and 5 bases at J, with 21 bases between. Germline V gene sequence: CDR1 MNHEY, CDR2 SVGAGI. The CDR3 is CASRGEGGLGETQYF. The CDR3 DNA reads as TGTGCCAGCCGGGGAGAGGGTGGACTGGGGGAGACCCAGTACTTC.

V and J are TRBV7-2 and TRBJ1-2; D is perhaps TRBD1 (6 bases). CDR3 length equals 16 residues. Trimming left V 1 base short and J 6 bases short, with 18 bases between. Germline lookup yields CDR1 SGHTA and CDR2 FQGNSA. CDR3 nucleotide sequence: TGTGCCAGCAGCTTAGGTTTGGGCCCGGGACACCATGGCTACACCTTC. This sequence encodes CASSLGLGPGHHGYTF.

This chain uses TRBV27 with TRBJ1-1; 10 bases align to TRBD1. The V gene end was trimmed by 4 bases and the J gene end by 8 bases; junction bases not matched to a gene: 4. The CDR3 length is 13 residues. Germline values: CDR1 MNHEY, CDR2 SMNVEV (reference sequence). As DNA, the CDR3 is TGTGCCAGCAGTTCGACAGGGGGCGGCGAAGCTTTCTTT. Protein product: CASSSTGGGEAFF.

The rearrangement joins TRBV9 to TRBJ2-2, with D unclear. This CDR3 region has 14 residues. Germline-derived CDR1 and CDR2 are SGDLS and YYNGEE. Trimming stripped 6 bases from V and 2 bases from J, with 11 bases between. The CDR3 loop reads CASTSSRNTGELFF. The CDR3 coding sequence is TGTGCCAGCACTTCTAGTCGAAACACCGGGGAGCTGTTTTTT.

This chain connects TRBV14 to TRBJ1-3, with D maybe TRBD1 (5 bases). V lost 1 base to trimming and J lost 2 bases, with 6 bases between them. Per the germline V gene, CDR1 is SGHDN and CDR2 is FVKESK. This CDR3 region has 14 residues. The CDR3 DNA reads as TGTGCCAGCAGCCAAGCGGGGGCTGGAAACACCATATATTTT. Translated, it gives CASSQAGAGNTIYF.

This sequence joins TRBV6-5 and TRBJ1-5, with D maybe TRBD1 (6 bases). Germline CDR1 and CDR2: MNHEY and SVGAGI. The CDR3 is 15 residues long. V gave up 4 bases and J gave up 4 bases, with 14 bases separating them. The CDR3 coding sequence is TGTGCCAGCAGTTTGACGGTCCAGGGGAATCAGCCCCAGCATTTT. Its translation is CASSLTVQGNQPQHF.

V usage is TRBV6-2 or TRBV6-3 and J usage is TRBJ1-2; TRBD1 matches 8 bases. The trim removed 2 bases at V and 4 bases at J, leaving 6 bases unmatched. This CDR3 spans 15 amino acids. CDR1 is MNHEY, CDR2 SVGEGT, per germline. The CDR3 DNA sequence: TGTGCCAGCAGTTACGAGGACAGGGATGCCTATGGCTACACCTTC. The encoded protein is CASSYEDRDAYGYTF.

This sequence joins TRBV4-3 and TRBJ2-7; 10 bases align to TRBD1. J was trimmed by 5 bases and V by 1 base; bases with no gene match: 8. CDR3 length: 16 amino acids. Germline-derived CDR1 and CDR2 are LGHNA and YSLEER. The CDR3 spells CASSQARDRGFDEQYF. The CDR3 DNA reads as TGCGCCAGCAGCCAAGCCCGGGACAGGGGATTCGACGAGCAGTACTTC.

This clone was seen more than once but under ten times. V gene TRBV2 combines with J gene TRBJ1-5, with 9 positions matching TRBD1. Trimming at V came to 4 bases and at J to 6 bases, leaving 13 bases not matched to a gene. The germline V gene has CDR1 SNHLY and CDR2 FYNNEI. The CDR3 runs 17 residues. CDR3 sequence (DNA): TGTGCCAGCAGTGGAAGAGTTGACAGGGGGGCCCGTCAGCCCCAGCATTTT. As protein: CASSGRVDRGARQPQHF.

The genes are TRBV4-2 and TRBJ2-7, with D perhaps matching TRBD1 (6 bases). V was shortened by 1 base and J by 3 bases, with 10 bases between the two germline ends. Germline V gene lookup returns CDR1 LGHNA and CDR2 YNFKEQ. This CDR3 is built from 14 residues. The CDR3 reads CASSQGQADYEQYF. CDR3 in DNA: TGTGCCAGCAGCCAAGGACAGGCAGACTACGAGCAGTACTTC.

The chain couples TRBV18 to TRBJ1-6; D remains ambiguous. Germline CDR1 is KGHSH and CDR2 is LQKENI. V gave up 0 bases and J gave up 7 bases, with 10 bases separating them. The CDR3 consists of 15 residues. CDR3: CASSPPSTSNSPLHF. DNA for the CDR3: TGTGCCAGCTCACCACCGTCAACATCCAATTCACCCCTCCACTTT.

The chain couples TRBV30 to TRBJ1-5, with a tentative D call TRBD1 (6 bases). Germline V gene sequence: CDR1 GTSNPN, CDR2 SVGIG (reference sequence). The CDR3 length is 17 residues. V lost 4 bases and J 1 base, leaving 20 bases between the germline ends. CDR3 region: CAWTEYGLQGSNQPQHF. CDR3 coding DNA: TGTGCCTGGACCGAATATGGTCTTCAGGGGAGCAATCAGCCCCAGCATTTT.